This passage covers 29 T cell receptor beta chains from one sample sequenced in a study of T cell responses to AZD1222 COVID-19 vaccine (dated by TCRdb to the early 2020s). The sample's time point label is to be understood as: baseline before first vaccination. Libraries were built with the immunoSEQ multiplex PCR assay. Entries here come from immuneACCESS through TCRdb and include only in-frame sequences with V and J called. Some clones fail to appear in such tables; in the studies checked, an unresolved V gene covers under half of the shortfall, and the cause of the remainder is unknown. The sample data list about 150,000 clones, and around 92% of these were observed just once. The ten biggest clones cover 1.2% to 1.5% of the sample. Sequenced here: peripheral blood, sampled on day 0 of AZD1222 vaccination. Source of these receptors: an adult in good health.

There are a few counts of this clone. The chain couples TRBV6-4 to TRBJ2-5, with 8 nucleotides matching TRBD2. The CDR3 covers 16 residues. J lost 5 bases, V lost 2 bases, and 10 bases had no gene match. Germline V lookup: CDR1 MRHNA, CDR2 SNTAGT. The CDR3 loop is CASSDGSGGPGETQYF. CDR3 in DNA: TGTGCCAGCAGTGACGGAAGCGGGGGCCCCGGGGAGACCCAGTACTTC.

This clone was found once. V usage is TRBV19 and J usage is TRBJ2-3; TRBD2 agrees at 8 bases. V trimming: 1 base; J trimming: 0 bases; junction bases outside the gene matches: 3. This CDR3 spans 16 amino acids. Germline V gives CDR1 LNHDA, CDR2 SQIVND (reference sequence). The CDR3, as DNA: TGTGCCAGTAGTATAGCAACTAGCGGTAGCACAGATACGCAGTATTTT. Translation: CASSIATSGSTDTQYF.

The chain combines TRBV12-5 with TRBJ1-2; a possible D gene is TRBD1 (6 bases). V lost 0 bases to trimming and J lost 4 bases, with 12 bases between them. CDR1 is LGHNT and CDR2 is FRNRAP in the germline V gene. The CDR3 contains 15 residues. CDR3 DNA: TGTGCTAGTGGTTTGGTTTTGGGGGCGGGCTATGGCTACACCTTC. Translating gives CASGLVLGAGYGYTF.

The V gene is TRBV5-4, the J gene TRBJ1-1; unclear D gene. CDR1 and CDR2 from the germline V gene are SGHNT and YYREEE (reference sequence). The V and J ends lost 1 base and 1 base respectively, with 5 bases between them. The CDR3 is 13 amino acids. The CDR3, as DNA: TGTGCCAGCAGCTTGACTGCGAACACTGAAGCTTTCTTT. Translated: CASSLTANTEAFF.

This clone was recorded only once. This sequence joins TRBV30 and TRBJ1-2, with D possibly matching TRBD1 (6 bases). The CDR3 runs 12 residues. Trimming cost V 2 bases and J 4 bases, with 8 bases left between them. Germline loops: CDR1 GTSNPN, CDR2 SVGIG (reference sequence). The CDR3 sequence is CAWSKGGYGYTF. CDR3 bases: TGTGCCTGGAGTAAGGGGGGCTATGGCTACACCTTC. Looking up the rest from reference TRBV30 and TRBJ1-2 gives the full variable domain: SQTIHQWPATLVQPVGSPLSLECTVEGTSNPNLYWYRQAAGRGLQLLFYSVGIGQISSEVPQNLSASRPQDRQFILSSKKLLLSDSGFYLCAWSKGGYGYTFGSGTRLTVV.

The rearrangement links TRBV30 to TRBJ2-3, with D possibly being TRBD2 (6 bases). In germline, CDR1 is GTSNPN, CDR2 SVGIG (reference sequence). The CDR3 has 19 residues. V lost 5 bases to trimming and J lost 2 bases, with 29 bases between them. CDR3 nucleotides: TGTGCCTGGTCACCCCTCCGGGACTTCCCTCTACCCCCCACAGATACGCAGTATTTT. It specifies CAWSPLRDFPLPPTDTQYF.

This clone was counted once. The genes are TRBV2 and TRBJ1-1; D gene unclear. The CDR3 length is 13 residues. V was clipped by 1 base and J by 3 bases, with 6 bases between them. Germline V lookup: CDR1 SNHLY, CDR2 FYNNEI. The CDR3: CASSEGSYTEAFF. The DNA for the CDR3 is TGTGCCAGCAGTGAAGGCAGTTACACTGAAGCTTTCTTT.

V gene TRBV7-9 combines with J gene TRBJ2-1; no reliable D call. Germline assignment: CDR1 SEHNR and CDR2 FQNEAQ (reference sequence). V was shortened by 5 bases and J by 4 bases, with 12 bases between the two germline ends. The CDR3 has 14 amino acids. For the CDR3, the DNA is TGTGCCAGCAGCATCTGGGCAGATTACAATGAGCAGTTCTTC. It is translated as CASSIWADYNEQFF.

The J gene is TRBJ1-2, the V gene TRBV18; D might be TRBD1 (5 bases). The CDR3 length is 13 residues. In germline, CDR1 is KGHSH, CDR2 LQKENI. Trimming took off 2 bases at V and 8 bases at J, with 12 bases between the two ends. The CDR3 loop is CASSPGGWGGYTF. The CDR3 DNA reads TGTGCCAGCTCACCAGGGGGATGGGGAGGCTACACCTTC.

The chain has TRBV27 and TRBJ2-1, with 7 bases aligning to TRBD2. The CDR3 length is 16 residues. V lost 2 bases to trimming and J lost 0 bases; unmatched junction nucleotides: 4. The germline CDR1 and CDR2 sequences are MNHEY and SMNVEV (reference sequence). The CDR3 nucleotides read TGTGCCAGCAGTTTAGGCACTAGCGCCTCCTACAATGAGCAGTTCTTC. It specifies CASSLGTSASYNEQFF.

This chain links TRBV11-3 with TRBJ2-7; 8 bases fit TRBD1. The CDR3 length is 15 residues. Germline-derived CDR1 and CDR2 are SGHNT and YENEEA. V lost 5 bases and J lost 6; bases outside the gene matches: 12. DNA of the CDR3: TGTGCCAGCAGCAATGGGGGGCCTACAGGGGGCGAGCAGTACTTC. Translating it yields CASSNGGPTGGEQYF.

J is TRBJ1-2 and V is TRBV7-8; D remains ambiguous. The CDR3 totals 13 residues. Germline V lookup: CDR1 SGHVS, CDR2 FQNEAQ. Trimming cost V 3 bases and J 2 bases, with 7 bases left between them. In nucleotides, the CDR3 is TGTGCCAGCAGCTTCGATCCCAACTATGGCTACACCTTC. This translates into CASSFDPNYGYTF.

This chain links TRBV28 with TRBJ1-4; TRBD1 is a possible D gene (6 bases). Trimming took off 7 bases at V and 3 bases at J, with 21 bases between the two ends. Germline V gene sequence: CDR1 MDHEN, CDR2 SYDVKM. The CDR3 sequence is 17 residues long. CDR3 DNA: TGTGCCAGCAACACTCGAAGGCAGGGGTTAGCTAATGAAAAACTGTTTTTT. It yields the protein CASNTRRQGLANEKLFF.

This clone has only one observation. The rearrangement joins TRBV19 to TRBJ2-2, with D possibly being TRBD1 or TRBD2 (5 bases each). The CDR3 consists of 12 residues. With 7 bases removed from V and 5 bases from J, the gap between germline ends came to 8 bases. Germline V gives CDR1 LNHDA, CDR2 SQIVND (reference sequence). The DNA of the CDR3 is TGTGCCAGTAAGAGGGGTACCGGGGAGCTGTTTTTT. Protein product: CASKRGTGELFF.

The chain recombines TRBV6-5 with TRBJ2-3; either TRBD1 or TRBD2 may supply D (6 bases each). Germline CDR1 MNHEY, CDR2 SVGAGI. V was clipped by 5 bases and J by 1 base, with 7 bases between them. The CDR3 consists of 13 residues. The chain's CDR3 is CASSRGRTDTQYF. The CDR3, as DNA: TGTGCCAGCAGTCGGGGGCGCACAGATACGCAGTATTTT.

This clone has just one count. CDR3 sequence (DNA): TGTGCCAGCAGTGAAGCTTCGCACAGCACAGATACGCAGTATTTT. Translating it yields CASSEASHSTDTQYF. The J gene is TRBJ2-3, the V gene TRBV2; D remains ambiguous. The CDR3 covers 15 residues. Trimming removed 0 bases at V and 0 bases at J, with 7 bases between. Germline CDR1 and CDR2: SNHLY and FYNNEI. Combining the CDR3 with reference TRBV2 and TRBJ2-3 gives the whole variable domain EPEVTQTPSHQVTQMGQEVILRCVPISNHLYFYWYRQILGQKVEFLVSFYNNEISEKSEIFDDQFSVERPDGSNFTLKIRSTKLEDSAMYFCASSEASHSTDTQYFGPGTRLTVL.

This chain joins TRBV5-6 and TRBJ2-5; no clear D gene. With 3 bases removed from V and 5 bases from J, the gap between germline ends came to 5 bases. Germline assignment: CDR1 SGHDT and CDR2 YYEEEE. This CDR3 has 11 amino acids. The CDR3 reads CASSSGETQYF. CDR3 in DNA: TGTGCCAGCAGCTCCGGTGAGACCCAGTACTTC.

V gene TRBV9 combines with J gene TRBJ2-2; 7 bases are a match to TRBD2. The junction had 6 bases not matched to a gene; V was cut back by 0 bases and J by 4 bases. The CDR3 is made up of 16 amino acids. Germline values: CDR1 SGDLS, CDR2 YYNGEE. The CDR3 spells CASSVGPERGTGELFF. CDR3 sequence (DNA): TGTGCCAGCAGCGTAGGTCCTGAGCGGGGCACCGGGGAGCTGTTTTTT.

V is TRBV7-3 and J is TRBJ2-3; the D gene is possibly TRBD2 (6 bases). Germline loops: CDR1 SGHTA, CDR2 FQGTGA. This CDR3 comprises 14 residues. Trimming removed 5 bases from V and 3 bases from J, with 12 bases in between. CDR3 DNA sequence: TGTGCCAGCAGCCCGGAGGGACCAACAGATACGCAGTATTTT. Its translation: CASSPEGPTDTQYF.

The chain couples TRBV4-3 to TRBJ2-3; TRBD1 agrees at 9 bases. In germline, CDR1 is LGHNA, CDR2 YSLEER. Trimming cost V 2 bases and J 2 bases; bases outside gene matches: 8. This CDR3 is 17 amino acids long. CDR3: CASSQSATGGFTDTQYF. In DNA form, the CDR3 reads TGCGCCAGCAGCCAATCAGCGACAGGGGGATTCACAGATACGCAGTATTTT.

CDR3 region: CAIRPNDNEQFF. The DNA for the CDR3 is TGTGCCATCAGGCCGAACGACAATGAGCAGTTCTTC. The chain couples TRBV10-3 to TRBJ2-1; D is unclear. Germline V lookup: CDR1 ENHRY, CDR2 SYGVKD. The ends were cut back, 6 bases at V and 5 bases at J, with 8 bases in the middle. The CDR3 is 12 amino acids.

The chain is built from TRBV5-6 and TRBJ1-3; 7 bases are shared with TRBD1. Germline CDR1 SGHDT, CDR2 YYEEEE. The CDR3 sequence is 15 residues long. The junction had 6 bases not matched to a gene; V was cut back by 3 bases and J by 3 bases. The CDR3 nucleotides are TGTGCCAGCAGCTATGACAGGGCAAGTGGAAACACCATATATTTT. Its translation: CASSYDRASGNTIYF.

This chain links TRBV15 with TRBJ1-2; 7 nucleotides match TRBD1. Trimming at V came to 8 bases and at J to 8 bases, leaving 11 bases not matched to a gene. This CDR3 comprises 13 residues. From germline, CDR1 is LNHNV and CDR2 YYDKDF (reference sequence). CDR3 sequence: CATSKDRLRGYTF. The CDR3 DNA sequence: TGTGCCACCTCCAAGGACAGGTTGAGAGGCTACACCTTC.

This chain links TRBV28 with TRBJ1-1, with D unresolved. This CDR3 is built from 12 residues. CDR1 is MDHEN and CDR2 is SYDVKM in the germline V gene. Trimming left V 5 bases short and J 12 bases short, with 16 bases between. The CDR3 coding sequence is TGTGCCAGCAGTCAGACATCGGTGTACCCTTTCTTT. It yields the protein CASSQTSVYPFF.

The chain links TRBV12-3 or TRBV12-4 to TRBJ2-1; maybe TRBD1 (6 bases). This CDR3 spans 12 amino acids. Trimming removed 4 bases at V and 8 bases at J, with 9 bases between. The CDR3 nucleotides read TGTGCCAGCAGTTCACAGGGCTATGAGCAGTTCTTC. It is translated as CASSSQGYEQFF.

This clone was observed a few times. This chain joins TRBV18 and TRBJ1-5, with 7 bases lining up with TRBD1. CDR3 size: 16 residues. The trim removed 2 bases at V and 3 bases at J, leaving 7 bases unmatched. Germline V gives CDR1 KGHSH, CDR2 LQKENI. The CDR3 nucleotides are TGTGCCAGCTCACCATCCTTAACAGGGGACAATCAGCCCCAGCATTTT. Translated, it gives CASSPSLTGDNQPQHF.

The CDR3 bases are TGCGCCAGCAGCCAAGATAAAGGGACCGGGGCCAACGTCCTGACTTTC. Protein: CASSQDKGTGANVLTF. The chain recombines TRBV4-3 with TRBJ2-6; TRBD1 or TRBD2 may be the D gene (5 bases each). V was shortened by 0 bases and J by 4 bases, with 10 bases between the two germline ends. Germline V gene data show CDR1 as LGHNA and CDR2 as YSLEER. This CDR3 spans 16 amino acids.

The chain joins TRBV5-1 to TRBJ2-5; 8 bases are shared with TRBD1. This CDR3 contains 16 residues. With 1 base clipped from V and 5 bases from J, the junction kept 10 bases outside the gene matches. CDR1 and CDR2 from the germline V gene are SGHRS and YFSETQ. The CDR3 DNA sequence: TGCGCCAGCAGCTTGTTCCCCAGGGGGCGTGGGGAGACCCAGTACTTC. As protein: CASSLFPRGRGETQYF.

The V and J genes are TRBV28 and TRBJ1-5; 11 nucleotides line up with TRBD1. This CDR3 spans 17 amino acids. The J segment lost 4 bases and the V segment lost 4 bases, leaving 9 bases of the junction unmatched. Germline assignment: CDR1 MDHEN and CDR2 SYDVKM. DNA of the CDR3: TGTGCCAGCAGTTCATATATCGGGACAGGGGGGAATCAGCCCCAGCATTTT. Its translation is CASSSYIGTGGNQPQHF.